The entry that follows covers one T cell receptor beta chain sequence. Seattle enrolled patients during active infection and tracked them longitudinally. The data originate from a study of blood T cell repertoires in COVID-19. The wider study: Samples taken during acute and convalescent COVID-19 were collected in the United States, Italy and Spain.

Germline loops: CDR1 MNHEY, CDR2 SVGEGT. There are 16 residues in the CDR3. The V gene lost 6 bases and the J gene lost 7 bases, with 24 bases spanning the gap. Source study methods: By means of reference gene primer amplification, nucleated cell counts were estimated. Libraries were prepared by immunoSEQ multiplex PCR; TCRdb keeps only in-frame clonotypes and omits some of them. V and J calls and clone size follow that table, whereas D and trimming were derived from the DNA. The sample comprises about 240,000 clones, 70% to 90% of which are singletons, and 9.5% to 13% rests with the top ten. The clonotype was recovered from a woman aged 50 to 60 with COVID-19, enrolled during active disease. The sequencing input was peripheral blood. The V and J genes are TRBV6-2 or TRBV6-3 and TRBJ1-1, with D possibly TRBD1 on 6 matching bases. The chain's CDR3 is CASSSSGFRRRGEAFF. The CDR3 DNA is TGTGCCAGCAGCTCTTCCGGTTTTCGACGCAGGGGTGAAGCTTTCTTT.